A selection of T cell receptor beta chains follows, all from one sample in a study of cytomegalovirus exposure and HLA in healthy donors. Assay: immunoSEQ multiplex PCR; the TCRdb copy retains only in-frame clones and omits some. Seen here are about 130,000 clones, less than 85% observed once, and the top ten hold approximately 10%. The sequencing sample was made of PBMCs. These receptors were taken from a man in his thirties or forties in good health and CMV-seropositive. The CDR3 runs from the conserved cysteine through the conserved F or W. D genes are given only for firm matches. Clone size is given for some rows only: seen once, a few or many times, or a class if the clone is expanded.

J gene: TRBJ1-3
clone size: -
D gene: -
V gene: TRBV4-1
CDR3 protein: CASSQVGRVGRGNTIYF
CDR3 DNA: TGCGCCAGCAGCCAAGTAGGCAGGGTAGGACGTGGAAACACCATATATTTT

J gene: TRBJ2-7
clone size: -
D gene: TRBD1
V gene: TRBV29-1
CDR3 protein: CSVPGQGAYEQYF
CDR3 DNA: TGCAGCGTTCCCGGACAGGGGGCATACGAGCAGTACTTC

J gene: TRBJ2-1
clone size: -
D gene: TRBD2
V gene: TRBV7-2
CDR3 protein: CASSEGLYYNEQFF
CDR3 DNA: TGTGCCAGCAGCGAGGGACTATACTACAATGAGCAGTTCTTC

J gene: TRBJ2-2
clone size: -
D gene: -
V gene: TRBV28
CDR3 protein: CASSSDYHNTGELFF
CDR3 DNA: TGTGCCAGCAGTTCCGACTACCATAACACCGGGGAGCTGTTTTTT

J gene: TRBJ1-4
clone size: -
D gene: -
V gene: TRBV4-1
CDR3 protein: CASSLQMRSYGEKLFF
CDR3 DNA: TGCGCCAGCAGCCTCCAGATGAGGTCTTACGGTGAAAAACTGTTTTTT

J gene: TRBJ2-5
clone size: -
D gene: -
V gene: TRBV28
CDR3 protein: CASSPTLGRETQYF
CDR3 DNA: TGTGCCAGCAGCCCGACGTTAGGGAGAGAGACCCAGTACTTC

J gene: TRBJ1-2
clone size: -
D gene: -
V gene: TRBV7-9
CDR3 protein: CASSLEGGYGYTF
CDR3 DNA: TGTGCCAGCAGCTTAGAAGGCGGCTATGGCTACACCTTC

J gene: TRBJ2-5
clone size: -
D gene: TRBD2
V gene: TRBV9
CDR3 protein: CASSVELLAGAKTQYF
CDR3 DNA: TGTGCCAGCAGCGTAGAATTACTAGCGGGGGCTAAGACCCAGTACTTC

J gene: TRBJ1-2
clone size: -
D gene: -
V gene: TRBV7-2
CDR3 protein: CASSLVNGNYGYTF
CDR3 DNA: TGTGCCAGCAGCTTAGTGAACGGTAACTATGGCTACACCTTC

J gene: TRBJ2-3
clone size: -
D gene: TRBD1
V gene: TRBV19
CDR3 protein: CASSDRGRTDTQYF
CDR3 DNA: TGTGCCAGTAGTGACAGGGGGCGGACAGATACGCAGTATTTT

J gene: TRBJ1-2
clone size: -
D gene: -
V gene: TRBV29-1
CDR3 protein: CSVDGLGRGGYTF
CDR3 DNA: TGCAGCGTTGATGGCTTGGGTAGGGGTGGCTACACCTTC

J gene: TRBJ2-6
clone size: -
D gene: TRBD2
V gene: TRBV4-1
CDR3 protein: CASSQEGAGAISGANVLTF
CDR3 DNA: TGCGCCAGCAGCCAAGAAGGAGCGGGGGCCATTTCTGGGGCCAACGTCCTGACTTTC

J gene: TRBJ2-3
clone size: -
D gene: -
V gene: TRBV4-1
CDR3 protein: CASSQGPQYNLTDTQYF
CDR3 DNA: TGCGCCAGCAGTCAAGGCCCCCAATACAACCTCACAGATACGCAGTATTTT

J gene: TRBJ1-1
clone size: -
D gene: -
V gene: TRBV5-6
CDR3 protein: CASSRDAGDTEAFF
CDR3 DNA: TGTGCCAGCAGCCGGGATGCGGGGGACACTGAAGCTTTCTTT

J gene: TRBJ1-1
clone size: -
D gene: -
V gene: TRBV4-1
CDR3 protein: CASRGPLRDTEAFF
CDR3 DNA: TGCGCCAGCAGGGGGCCCCTCCGGGACACTGAAGCTTTCTTT

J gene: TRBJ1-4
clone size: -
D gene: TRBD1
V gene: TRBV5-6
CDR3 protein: CASSFLGQGDEKLFF
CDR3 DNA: TGTGCCAGCAGCTTTTTGGGACAGGGGGATGAAAAACTGTTTTTT

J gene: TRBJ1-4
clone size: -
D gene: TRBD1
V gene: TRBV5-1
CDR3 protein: CASSLGQGAGEKLFF
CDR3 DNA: TGCGCCAGCAGCTTGGGGCAGGGGGCAGGGGAAAAACTGTTTTTT

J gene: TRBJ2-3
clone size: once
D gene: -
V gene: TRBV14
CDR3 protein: CASSQVRDTQYF
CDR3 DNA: TGTGCCAGCAGCCAAGTGCGGGATACGCAGTATTTT

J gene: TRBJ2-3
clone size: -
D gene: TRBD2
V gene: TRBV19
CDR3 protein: CASSIAGGTQYF
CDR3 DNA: TGTGCCAGTAGTATAGCGGGAGGTACGCAGTATTTT

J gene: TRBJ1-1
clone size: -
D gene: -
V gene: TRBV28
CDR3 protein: CASSLSYLVEAFF
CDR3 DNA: TGTGCCAGCAGTTTATCCTATTTAGTTGAAGCTTTCTTT

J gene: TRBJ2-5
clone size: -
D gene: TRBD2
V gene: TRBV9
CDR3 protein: CASSVGDSGGGEETQYF
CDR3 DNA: TGTGCCAGCAGCGTAGGGGATAGCGGGGGCGGTGAAGAGACCCAGTACTTC

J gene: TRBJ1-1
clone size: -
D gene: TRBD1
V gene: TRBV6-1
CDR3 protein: CASSVDRALEAFF
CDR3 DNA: TGTGCCAGCAGTGTGGACAGGGCCCTTGAAGCTTTCTTT

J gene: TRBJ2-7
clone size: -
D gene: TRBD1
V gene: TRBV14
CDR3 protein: CASSPGQGAPYEQYF
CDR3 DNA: TGTGCCAGCAGCCCCGGGCAGGGGGCACCCTACGAGCAGTACTTC

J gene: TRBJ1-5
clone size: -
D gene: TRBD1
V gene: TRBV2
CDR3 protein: CASRETGVNQPQHF
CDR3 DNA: TGTGCCAGCAGAGAGACAGGGGTTAATCAGCCCCAGCATTTT

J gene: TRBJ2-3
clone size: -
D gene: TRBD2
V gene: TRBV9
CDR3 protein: CASSVVASGATDTQYF
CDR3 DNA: TGTGCCAGCAGCGTAGTGGCTAGCGGGGCCACAGATACGCAGTATTTT

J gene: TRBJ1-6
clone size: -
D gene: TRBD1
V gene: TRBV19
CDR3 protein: CARIPGQGSSYNSPLHF
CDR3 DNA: TGTGCCAGGATCCCCGGACAGGGGAGCTCCTATAATTCACCCCTCCACTTT

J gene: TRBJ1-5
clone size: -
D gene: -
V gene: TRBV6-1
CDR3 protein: CASKKEGNQPQHF
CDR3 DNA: TGTGCCAGCAAAAAGGAGGGCAATCAGCCCCAGCATTTT

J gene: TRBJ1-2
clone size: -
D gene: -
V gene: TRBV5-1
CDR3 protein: CASSLNTNYGYTF
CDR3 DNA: TGCGCCAGCAGCTTGAACACCAACTATGGCTACACCTTC

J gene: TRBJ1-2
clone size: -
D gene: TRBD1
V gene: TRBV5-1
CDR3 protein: CASSLGQAGYTF
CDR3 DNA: TGCGCCAGCAGCTTAGGACAGGCTGGCTACACCTTC

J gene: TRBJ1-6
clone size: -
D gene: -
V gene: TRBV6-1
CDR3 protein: CASSDRAYNSPLHF
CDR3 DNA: TGTGCCAGCAGTGACAGGGCCTATAATTCACCCCTCCACTTT

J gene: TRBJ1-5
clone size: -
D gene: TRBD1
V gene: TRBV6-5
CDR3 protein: CASSLPGQFKAQHF
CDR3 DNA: TGTGCCAGCAGCTTGCCGGGACAGTTTAAAGCCCAGCATTTT

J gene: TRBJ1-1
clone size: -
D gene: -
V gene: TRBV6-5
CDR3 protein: CASSYGIRGGEAFF
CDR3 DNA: TGTGCCAGCAGTTACGGGATTCGGGGAGGCGAAGCTTTCTTT

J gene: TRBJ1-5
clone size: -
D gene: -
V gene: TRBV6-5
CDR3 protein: CASSYSQVHQPQHF
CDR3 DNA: TGTGCCAGCAGTTACTCGCAGGTTCATCAGCCCCAGCATTTT

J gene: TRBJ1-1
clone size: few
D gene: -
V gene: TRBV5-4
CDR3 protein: CASSLVPGGTEAFF
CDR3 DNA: TGTGCCAGCAGCTTGGTTCCGGGGGGCACTGAAGCTTTCTTT

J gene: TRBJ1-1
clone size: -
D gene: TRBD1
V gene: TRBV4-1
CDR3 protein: CASSHSGGPTEAFF
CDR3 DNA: TGCGCCAGCAGCCACTCAGGGGGGCCCACTGAAGCTTTCTTT

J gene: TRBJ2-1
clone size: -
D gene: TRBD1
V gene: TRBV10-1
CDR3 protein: CASNPGGSYNEQFF
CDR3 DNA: TGCGCCAGCAACCCAGGGGGCTCCTACAATGAGCAGTTCTTC

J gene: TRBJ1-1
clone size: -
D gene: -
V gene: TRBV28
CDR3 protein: CASCSLFGGLNTEAFF
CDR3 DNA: TGTGCCAGTTGCAGTTTATTTGGGGGCCTGAACACTGAAGCTTTCTTT

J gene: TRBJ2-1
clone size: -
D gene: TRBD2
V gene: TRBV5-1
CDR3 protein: CASRSSGGVSYNEQFF
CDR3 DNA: TGCGCCAGCCGTAGTAGCGGGGGGGTCTCCTACAATGAGCAGTTCTTC

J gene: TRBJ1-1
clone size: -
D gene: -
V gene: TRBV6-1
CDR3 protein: CASTIIDGDTEAFF
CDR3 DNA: TGTGCCAGCACCATCATCGACGGGGACACTGAAGCTTTCTTT

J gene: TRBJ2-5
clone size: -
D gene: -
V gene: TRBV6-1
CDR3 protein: CATILTRGQETQYF
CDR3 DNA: TGTGCCACCATACTGACCAGGGGCCAAGAGACCCAGTACTTC

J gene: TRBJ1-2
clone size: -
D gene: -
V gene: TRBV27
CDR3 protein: CASSPLEGGIGGYTF
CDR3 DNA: TGTGCCAGCAGTCCGTTGGAAGGAGGGATCGGTGGCTACACCTTC

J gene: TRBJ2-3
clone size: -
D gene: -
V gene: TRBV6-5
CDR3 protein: CASSPDRDWADTQYF
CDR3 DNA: TGTGCCAGCAGCCCCGACCGGGACTGGGCAGATACGCAGTATTTT

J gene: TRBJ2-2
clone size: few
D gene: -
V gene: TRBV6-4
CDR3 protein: CASSEGLAKTGELFF
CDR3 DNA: TGTGCCAGCAGTGAAGGATTAGCGAAGACCGGGGAGCTGTTTTTT

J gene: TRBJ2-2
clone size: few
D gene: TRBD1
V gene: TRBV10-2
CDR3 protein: CASSLTRDRAFLNTGELFF
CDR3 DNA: TGCGCCAGCAGTCTAACCCGGGACAGGGCGTTTCTGAACACCGGGGAGCTGTTTTTT

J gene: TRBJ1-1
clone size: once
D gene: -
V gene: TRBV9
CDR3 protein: CASSVGGVNTEAFF
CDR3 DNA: TGTGCCAGCAGCGTAGGAGGTGTGAACACTGAAGCTTTCTTT

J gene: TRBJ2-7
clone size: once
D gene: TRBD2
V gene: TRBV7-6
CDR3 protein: CASSLGGTSGGHEQYF
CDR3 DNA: TGTGCCAGCAGCTTGGGGGGGACTAGCGGGGGACACGAGCAGTACTTC

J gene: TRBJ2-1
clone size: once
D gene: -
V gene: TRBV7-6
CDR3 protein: CASSPGERGYNEQFF
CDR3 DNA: TGTGCCAGCAGCCCAGGGGAGAGGGGTTACAATGAGCAGTTCTTC

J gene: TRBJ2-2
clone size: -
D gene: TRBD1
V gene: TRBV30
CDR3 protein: CAWSVGQGKTGELFF
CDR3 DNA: TGTGCCTGGAGTGTTGGACAGGGGAAAACCGGGGAGCTGTTTTTT

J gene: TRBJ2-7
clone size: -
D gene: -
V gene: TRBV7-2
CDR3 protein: CASSLLYEQYF
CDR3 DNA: TGTGCCAGCAGCCTACTATACGAGCAGTACTTC

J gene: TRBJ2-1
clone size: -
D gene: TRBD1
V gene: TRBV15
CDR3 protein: CATSRGIATGVSYNEQFF
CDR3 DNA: TGTGCCACCAGCAGAGGGATCGCGACAGGGGTCTCCTACAATGAGCAGTTCTTC

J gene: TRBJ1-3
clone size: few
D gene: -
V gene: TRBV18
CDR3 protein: CASSPLGQPNSGNTIYF
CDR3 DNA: TGTGCCAGCTCCCCCCTGGGGCAGCCAAACTCTGGAAACACCATATATTTT

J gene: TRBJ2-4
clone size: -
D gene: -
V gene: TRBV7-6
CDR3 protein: CASSLDPRNIQYF
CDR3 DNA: TGTGCCAGCAGCTTAGACCCGAGGAACATTCAGTACTTC

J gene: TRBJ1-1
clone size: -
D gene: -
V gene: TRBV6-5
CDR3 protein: CASSWTANTEAFF
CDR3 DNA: TGTGCCAGCAGTTGGACAGCTAACACTGAAGCTTTCTTT

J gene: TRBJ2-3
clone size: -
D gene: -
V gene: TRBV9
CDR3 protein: CASSGTRNVQYF
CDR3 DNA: TGTGCCAGCAGCGGCACTAGAAATGTGCAGTATTTT

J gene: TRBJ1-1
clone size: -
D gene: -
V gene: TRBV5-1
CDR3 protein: CASSEGTPGTEAFF
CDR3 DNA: TGCGCCAGCAGCGAAGGGACACCTGGGACTGAAGCTTTCTTT